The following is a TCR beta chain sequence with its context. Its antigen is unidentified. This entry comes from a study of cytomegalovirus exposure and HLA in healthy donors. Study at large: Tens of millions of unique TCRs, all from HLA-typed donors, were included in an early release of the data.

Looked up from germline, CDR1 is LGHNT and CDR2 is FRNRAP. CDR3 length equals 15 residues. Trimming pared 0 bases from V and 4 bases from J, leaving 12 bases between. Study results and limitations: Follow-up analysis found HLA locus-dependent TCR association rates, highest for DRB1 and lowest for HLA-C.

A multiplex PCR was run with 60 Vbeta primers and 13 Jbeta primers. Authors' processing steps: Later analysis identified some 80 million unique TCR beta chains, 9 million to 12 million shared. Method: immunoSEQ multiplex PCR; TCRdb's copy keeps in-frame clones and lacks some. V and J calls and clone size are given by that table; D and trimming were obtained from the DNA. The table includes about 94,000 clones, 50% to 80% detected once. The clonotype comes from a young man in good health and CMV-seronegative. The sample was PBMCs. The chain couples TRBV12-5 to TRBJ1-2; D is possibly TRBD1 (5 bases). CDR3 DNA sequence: TGTGCTAGTGGTTTGGTTCCGGGGGAGTTCTATGGCTACACCTTC. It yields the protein CASGLVPGEFYGYTF.